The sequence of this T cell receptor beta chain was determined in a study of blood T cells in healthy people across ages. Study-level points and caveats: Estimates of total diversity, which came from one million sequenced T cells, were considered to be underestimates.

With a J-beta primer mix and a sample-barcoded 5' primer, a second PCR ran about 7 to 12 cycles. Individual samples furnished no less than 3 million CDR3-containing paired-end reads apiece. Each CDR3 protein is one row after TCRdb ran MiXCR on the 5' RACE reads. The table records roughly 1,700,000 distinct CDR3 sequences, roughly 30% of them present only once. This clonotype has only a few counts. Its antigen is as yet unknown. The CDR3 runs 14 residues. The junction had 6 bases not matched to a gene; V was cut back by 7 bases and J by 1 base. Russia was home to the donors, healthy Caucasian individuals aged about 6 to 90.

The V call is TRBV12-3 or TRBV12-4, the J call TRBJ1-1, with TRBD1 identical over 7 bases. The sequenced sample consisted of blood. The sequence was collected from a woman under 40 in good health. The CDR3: CASTLTGENTEAFF. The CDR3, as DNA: TGTGCCAGCACCCTTACAGGGGAGAACACTGAAGCTTTCTTT.